This is a list of T cell receptor beta chains from one sample in a study of identical twins. MiXCR, applied by TCRdb to the 5' RACE reads, yields one record per CDR3 protein. The sample records a few hundred thousand distinct CDR3 sequences, 7.5% to 10% being singletons. These data also formed part of another study, on yellow fever vaccine responses in identical twins.

Sequencing input: PBMCs. These receptor sequences come from a woman between 18 and 29 years old in good health. CDR3s leave out the opening cysteine and the closing phenylalanine or tryptophan.

v_call,j_call,cdr3_aa
TRBV28,TRBJ2-6,ASSPSGRPLAGANVLT
TRBV20-1,TRBJ2-7,SASSGLNPTYEQY
TRBV7-2,TRBJ2-7,ASSPQAATYEQY
TRBV6-2/TRBV6-3,TRBJ2-1,ASSYSRGAPYGSEQF
TRBV6-4,TRBJ2-1,ASPHREFRRDEQF
TRBV30,TRBJ2-3,ALRMDFTDTQY
TRBV28,TRBJ2-7,ASSLSGLRDSSYEQY
TRBV20-1,TRBJ2-7,SARDHRGGYEQY
TRBV7-2,TRBJ1-4,ASSLDAGGAEKLF
TRBV4-2,TRBJ2-7,ASSQASGTGSDEQY
TRBV5-1,TRBJ2-7,ASRTGTGFVEQY
TRBV7-2,TRBJ2-3,ASSLPLSGGPTDTQY
TRBV11-2,TRBJ2-1,ASSLVGGGSGFYNEQF
TRBV7-2,TRBJ2-7,ASSLFEGAQYEQY
TRBV25-1,TRBJ1-6,ASIGQAYNSPLH
TRBV15,TRBJ2-2,ATSRELPLSDTGELF
TRBV5-6,TRBJ2-7,ASRQSGRTYEQY
TRBV6-2/TRBV6-3,TRBJ2-3,ASSPGLARTDTQY
TRBV15,TRBJ2-7,ATRKGQGIYEQY
TRBV29-1,TRBJ1-3,SVTIRAPGNTIY
TRBV12-3/TRBV12-4,TRBJ2-3,ASSLASGGAEDTQY
TRBV7-2,TRBJ2-3,ASSDGIGRVTDTQY
TRBV6-1,TRBJ1-2,ASSEPGFNYGYT
TRBV15,TRBJ1-5,ATSRNQYQPQH
TRBV7-8,TRBJ2-7,ASSNDKVEQY
TRBV5-8,TRBJ1-5,ASSFRGKTSNQPQH
TRBV7-2,TRBJ2-3,ASAASGFRSTDTQY
TRBV9,TRBJ2-2,ASSVGDHYTGELF
TRBV6-2/TRBV6-3,TRBJ2-3,ASTHSTSAADTQY
TRBV5-1,TRBJ2-7,ATTEDLSSYEQY
TRBV6-2/TRBV6-3,TRBJ1-5,ASNFYSGQPQH
TRBV5-1,TRBJ2-3,ASTFRDVDTQY
TRBV7-2,TRBJ2-3,ASSQGLAYTDTQY
TRBV2,TRBJ2-7,ASSLSTDTLSYEQY
TRBV19,TRBJ2-1,ASKRQGAADEQF
TRBV7-2,TRBJ2-5,ASSSGTSGRAGETQY
TRBV20-1,TRBJ1-1,RGEQGAVGTEAF
TRBV7-9,TRBJ1-2,ASSLATNYYGYT
TRBV29-1,TRBJ2-1,SVDRRGYNEQF
TRBV6-5,TRBJ2-1,ASSYSISGTGMGEQF
TRBV4-3,TRBJ2-5,ASSPTKWSEETQY
TRBV4-3,TRBJ1-5,ASSQSRGQPQH
TRBV29-1,TRBJ1-2,SVEDRMGGGYGYT
TRBV24-1,TRBJ2-3,ATSDPGLAGTDTQY
TRBV12-3/TRBV12-4,TRBJ2-7,ASSHMHEQY
TRBV5-8,TRBJ2-7,ASETGYLSSYEQY
TRBV2,TRBJ2-1,ASSEEGLAGS
TRBV4-3,TRBJ2-7,ASSQDKTGLYEQY
TRBV7-2,TRBJ2-7,ASSRIAESSYEQY
TRBV11-2,TRBJ2-5,ASSFPPGVQETQY
TRBV20-1,TRBJ2-1,SAAGSLRFHNEQF
TRBV4-1,TRBJ2-1,ASSQDMGQGAYNEQF
TRBV20-1,TRBJ2-7,SARTTTYEQY
TRBV20-1,TRBJ2-5,SARDLTEYQETQY
TRBV2,TRBJ2-1,ASRLPGEREQF
TRBV4-3,TRBJ2-1,ASTEDLSSYNEQF
TRBV7-9,TRBJ2-7,ASSYRKDRLTYEQY